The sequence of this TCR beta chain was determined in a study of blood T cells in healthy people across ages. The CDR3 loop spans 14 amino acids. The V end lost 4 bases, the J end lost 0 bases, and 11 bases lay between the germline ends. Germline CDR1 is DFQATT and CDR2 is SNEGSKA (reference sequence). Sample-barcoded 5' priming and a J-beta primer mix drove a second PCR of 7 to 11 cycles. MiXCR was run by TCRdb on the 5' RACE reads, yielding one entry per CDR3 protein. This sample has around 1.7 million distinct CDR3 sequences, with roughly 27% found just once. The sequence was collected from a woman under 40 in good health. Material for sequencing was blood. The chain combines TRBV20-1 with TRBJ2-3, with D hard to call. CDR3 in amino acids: CSANHGLSTDTQYF. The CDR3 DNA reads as TGCAGTGCTAATCATGGGCTAAGCACAGATACGCAGTATTTT.